The 8 T cell receptor beta chains below come from one sample, sequenced in a study of blood T cells in healthy people across ages. Together with a sample-barcoded 5' primer, a J-beta primer mix was included in a second PCR lasting about 7 to 12 cycles. One entry per CDR3 protein results from TCRdb running MiXCR on the 5' RACE reads. The data contain about 640,000 distinct CDR3 sequences, 45% to 65% of them singletons. The material sequenced was blood. Source of these receptors: a man aged 55 to 70 in good health.

In regard to this clonotype: One junction end does not reproduce the germline sequence, and a read error may be involved. This chain links TRBV28 with TRBJ1-1; 9 positions match TRBD1. CDR1 is MDHEN and CDR2 is SYDVKM in the germline V gene. The CDR3 loop spans 13 amino acids. The CDR3 sequence: CASSLPGQGRAFF. In nucleotides, the CDR3 is TGTGCTAGCAGTCTCCCGGGACAGGGCCGGGCTTTCTTT.

The genes are TRBV5-6 and TRBJ1-1, with 7 bases lining up with TRBD1. This CDR3 contains 15 residues. Germline V CDR1 and CDR2: SGHDT, YYEEEE. V shed 6 bases and J 3 bases; nucleotides not matched to a gene: 11. The CDR3 loop reads CASNLGRGRDTEAFF. The DNA of the CDR3 is TGTGCCAGCAACCTAGGGAGGGGGCGCGACACTGAAGCTTTCTTT.

The chain carries TRBV7-2 and TRBJ1-1, with D unresolved. The CDR3 is 14 residues long. V gave up 4 bases and J gave up 11 bases, with 20 bases separating them. Germline-derived CDR1 and CDR2 are SGHTA and FQGNSA. CDR3 in amino acids: CASSYYRASTSAFF. CDR3 coding DNA: TGTGCCAGCAGCTACTACCGGGCCTCCACGTCGGCTTTCTTT. Full variable domain (missing parts from reference TRBV7-2 and TRBJ1-1): GAGVSQSPSNKVTEKGKDVELRCDPISGHTALYWYRQSLGQGLEFLIYFQGNSAPDKSGLPSDRFSAERTGGSVSTLTIQRTQQEDSAVYLCASSYYRASTSAFFGQGTRLTVV.

This clonotype was seen a few times. The chain has TRBV7-9 and TRBJ1-2, with 9 bases that match TRBD1. The V gene end was trimmed by 1 base and the J gene end by 2 bases; junction bases not matched to a gene: 2. This CDR3 has 15 residues. Germline V gives CDR1 SEHNR, CDR2 FQNEAQ (reference sequence). CDR3 amino acids: CASSLVTGGNYGYTF. The CDR3 nucleotides read TGTGCCAGCAGCTTAGTGACAGGGGGGAACTATGGCTACACCTTC.

The chain carries TRBV25-1 and TRBJ2-7; either TRBD1 or TRBD2 may fit D (5 bases each). Germline CDR1 reads MGHDK; CDR2 reads SYGVNS. The V and J ends lost 6 bases and 2 bases respectively, with 14 bases between them. The CDR3 sequence is 14 residues long. The CDR3 is CASRPGTTTYEQYF. The CDR3 DNA sequence: TGTGCCAGCAGGCCCGGGACCACAACCTACGAGCAGTACTTC.

Notes on this clonotype: With a much larger clone just one base away, this may be a read error. The genes are TRBV6-5 and TRBJ2-7; D might be TRBD2 (6 bases). This CDR3 region has 13 residues. Germline V CDR1 and CDR2: MNHEY, SVGAGI. CDR3 sequence: CASSYNRPGEQSF. For the CDR3, the DNA is TGTGCCAGCAGTTACAACAGGCCGGGGGAGCAGTCCTTC.

This clonotype was counted ten times or more. V gene TRBV20-1 combines with J gene TRBJ2-4; TRBD1 aligns across 9 bases. The CDR3 loop spans 14 amino acids. Germline V gene sequence: CDR1 DFQATT, CDR2 SNEGSKA (reference sequence). V lost 0 bases to trimming and J lost 3 bases; unmatched junction nucleotides: 0. In DNA, the CDR3 is TGCAGTGCTAGAGAGACAGGGGGCAAAAACATTCAGTACTTC. This sequence encodes CSARETGGKNIQYF.

CDR3 in amino acids: CASSLAVTGGLFF. As DNA, the CDR3 is TGTGCCAGCAGCTTAGCCGTGACAGGGGGGCTGTTTTTT. The V call is TRBV7-2, the J call TRBJ1-4, with TRBD1 identical over 9 bases. Germline CDR1 SGHTA, CDR2 FQGNSA. The CDR3 covers 13 residues. V gave up 0 bases and J gave up 14 bases; unmatched junction bases: 4.